The rows below give T cell receptor beta chains drawn from one sample of a study of cytomegalovirus exposure and HLA in healthy donors. Clones were read by immunoSEQ multiplex PCR, and TCRdb kept only the in-frame ones, dropping some. The sample comprises about 64,000 clones, 85% of which are singletons, and about 10% rests with the top ten. The specimen was PBMCs. Every receptor here comes from a female donor in good health and CMV-seronegative. CDR3s include the opening cysteine and the closing phenylalanine or tryptophan. Fields, in order: V gene, clone size, D gene, CDR3 length, J gene, CDR3 protein, CDR3 DNA. The D gene is left open where the match is weak. The size field is filled for only some rows; it gives once, few, many or a size class.

TRBV29-1	-	TRBD1	13	TRBJ1-1	CSARDRGDTEAFF	TGCAGCGCCAGGGACAGGGGGGACACTGAAGCTTTCTTT
TRBV5-1	few	TRBD1	13	TRBJ1-1	CASSFTGAVEAFF	TGCGCCAGCAGCTTTACAGGGGCGGTAGAAGCTTTCTTT
TRBV2	-	-	11	TRBJ1-3	CASSVINTIYF	TGTGCCAGCAGTGTTATAAACACCATATATTTT
TRBV2	-	TRBD1	16	TRBJ2-1	CASKRGDRDSYNEQFF	TGTGCCAGCAAAAGGGGTGACAGGGACTCCTACAATGAGCAGTTCTTC
TRBV20-1	-	-	11	TRBJ1-1	CSARGNTEAFF	TGCAGTGCTAGGGGCAACACTGAAGCTTTCTTT
TRBV7-9	-	TRBD1	14	TRBJ1-1	CASSRRTGDTEAFF	TGTGCCAGCAGCCGCCGAACAGGGGACACTGAAGCTTTCTTT
TRBV9	few	TRBD2	14	TRBJ2-3	CASSVLTSGDTQYF	TGTGCCAGCAGCGTACTTACTAGCGGAGATACGCAGTATTTT
TRBV7-2	-	TRBD1	15	TRBJ1-4	CASSLGQGGDEKLFF	TGTGCCAGCAGCCTCGGACAGGGTGGCGATGAAAAACTGTTTTTT
TRBV6-5	once	-	14	TRBJ1-2	CASSYSTEHYGYTF	TGTGCCAGCAGTTACTCGACAGAACACTATGGCTACACCTTC
TRBV7-8	-	TRBD2	18	TRBJ2-2	CASRATGREGPRGGELFF	TGTGCCAGCAGGGCGACAGGGCGGGAGGGCCCTCGGGGCGGGGAGCTGTTTTTT
TRBV10-3	-	-	15	TRBJ2-1	CAISESHSLNNEQFF	TGTGCCATCAGTGAGTCACACAGTCTAAACAATGAGCAGTTCTTC
TRBV10-1	-	-	15	TRBJ2-2	CASSPGPSRTGELFF	TGCGCCAGCAGTCCCGGTCCAAGTCGAACCGGGGAGCTGTTTTTT
TRBV28	-	TRBD1	15	TRBJ2-7	CASSSGQGLPYEQYF	TGTGCCAGCAGTTCGGGACAGGGTTTGCCCTACGAGCAGTACTTC
TRBV28	-	TRBD1	14	TRBJ2-7	CASSLSGQAYEQYF	TGTGCCAGCAGTTTATCTGGACAGGCCTACGAGCAGTACTTC
TRBV9	-	-	16	TRBJ2-2	CASSVMDYSNTGELFF	TGTGCCAGCAGCGTAATGGACTACTCGAACACCGGGGAGCTGTTTTTT
TRBV13	-	-	15	TRBJ2-3	CASSFAIKTRDTQYF	TGTGCCAGCAGCTTTGCGATCAAGACCAGGGATACGCAGTATTTT
TRBV6-1	-	TRBD2	16	TRBJ2-5	CASSAITGTSPKSQYF	TGTGCCAGCAGTGCTATTACCGGGACTAGCCCTAAGTCCCAGTACTTC
TRBV9	-	TRBD2	14	TRBJ2-1	CASSGREGYNEQFF	TGTGCCAGCAGCGGGCGGGAGGGGTACAATGAGCAGTTCTTC
TRBV6-5	-	-	16	TRBJ1-6	CASSYSEKPYNSPLHF	TGTGCCAGCAGTTACTCGGAGAAACCCTATAATTCACCCCTCCACTTT
TRBV9	-	-	13	TRBJ1-1	CASSPRYYTEAFF	TGTGCCAGCAGCCCTCGTTATTACACTGAAGCTTTCTTT
TRBV12-5	once	-	12	TRBJ1-3	CASRAGGNTIYF	TGTGCTAGCAGGGCCGGGGGAAACACCATATATTTT
TRBV7-9	-	-	13	TRBJ1-3	CASSLWPGNTIYF	TGTGCCAGCAGCTTATGGCCTGGAAACACCATATATTTT
TRBV7-3	-	TRBD1	13	TRBJ2-7	CASSRGQGDEQYF	TGTGCCAGCAGCCGGGGACAGGGCGACGAGCAGTACTTC
TRBV2	once	-	10	TRBJ2-1	CASSLYEQFF	TGTGCCAGCAGCTTATATGAGCAGTTCTTC
TRBV4-2	-	-	15	TRBJ2-7	CASSQASGLTYEQYF	TGTGCCAGCAGCCAAGCGTCGGGACTTACCTACGAGCAGTACTTC
TRBV19	-	TRBD1	15	TRBJ2-3	CASSGRGQGTDTQYF	TGTGCCAGTAGCGGCCGAGGACAGGGGACAGATACGCAGTATTTT
TRBV11-3	-	-	19	TRBJ2-1	CASSFGQGVPLLPYNEQFF	TGTGCCAGCAGCTTCGGCCAAGGAGTACCTTTACTGCCTTACAATGAGCAGTTCTTC
TRBV6-5	-	TRBD1	14	TRBJ1-2	CASRQGEANYGYTF	TGTGCCAGCCGACAGGGGGAAGCTAACTATGGCTACACCTTC
TRBV19	-	-	16	TRBJ2-3	CASSIPGLQSTDTQYF	TGTGCCAGTAGTATTCCAGGACTACAGAGCACAGATACGCAGTATTTT
TRBV19	-	-	14	TRBJ1-1	CASSIGQTNTEAFF	TGTGCCAGTAGTATAGGGCAGACAAACACTGAAGCTTTCTTT
TRBV6-5	-	TRBD1	14	TRBJ1-4	CASSRQGSNEKLFF	TGTGCCAGCAGTCGACAGGGATCTAATGAAAAACTGTTTTTT
TRBV5-4	-	TRBD1	15	TRBJ2-4	CASRGGDPATDIQYF	TGTGCCAGCAGAGGGGGCGACCCAGCTACGGACATTCAGTACTTC
TRBV6-1	-	TRBD2	17	TRBJ2-3	CASSEELVGGGTDTQYF	TGTGCCAGCAGTGAAGAGCTCGTCGGGGGGGGTACAGATACGCAGTATTTT
TRBV18	-	TRBD2	15	TRBJ2-7	CASSPSTSGSAEQYF	TGTGCCAGCTCACCTTCGACTAGCGGGAGCGCTGAGCAGTACTTC
TRBV10-1	-	-	15	TRBJ1-2	CASSESSQVRYGYTF	TGCGCCAGCAGTGAGTCGTCACAGGTTCGGTATGGCTACACCTTC
TRBV28	-	-	14	TRBJ2-7	CASRQQGSSYEQYF	TGTGCCAGCAGACAACAGGGTAGCTCCTACGAGCAGTACTTC
TRBV6-5	-	TRBD1	15	TRBJ1-5	CASAADRGRTQPQHF	TGTGCCAGTGCCGCGGACAGGGGGCGAACGCAGCCCCAGCATTTT
TRBV7-2	-	-	16	TRBJ1-2	CASSLDSIPSNYGYTF	TGTGCCAGCAGCTTAGACAGCATCCCTTCTAACTATGGCTACACCTTC
TRBV29-1	-	TRBD2	14	TRBJ2-3	CSADGGRNPDTQYF	TGCAGCGCCGACGGCGGGAGAAACCCAGATACGCAGTATTTT
TRBV19	-	-	12	TRBJ2-2	CASSIQGGELFF	TGTGCCAGTAGTATTCAGGGCGGGGAGCTGTTTTTT
TRBV6-6	-	TRBD2	16	TRBJ2-1	CASSYGGTSGENEQFF	TGTGCCAGCAGTTACGGTGGGACTAGCGGAGAGAATGAGCAGTTCTTC
TRBV9	-	TRBD2	15	TRBJ2-3	CASSVLAGAEDTQYF	TGTGCCAGCAGCGTACTAGCGGGGGCAGAGGATACGCAGTATTTT
TRBV7-9	-	TRBD1	14	TRBJ2-1	CASSPVTGSDEQFF	TGTGCCAGCAGCCCCGTGACAGGGAGCGATGAGCAGTTCTTC
TRBV27	once	TRBD1	15	TRBJ2-5	CASRHRDRVGETQYF	TGTGCCAGCAGGCACCGGGACAGGGTTGGAGAGACCCAGTACTTC
TRBV9	-	TRBD1	15	TRBJ2-7	CASSVDGQGLNEQYF	TGTGCCAGCAGCGTAGACGGACAGGGATTAAACGAGCAGTACTTC
TRBV27	-	-	12	TRBJ2-7	CASSPTGREQYF	TGTGCCAGCAGTCCAACAGGGCGAGAGCAGTACTTC
TRBV5-1	-	-	13	TRBJ1-1	CASSVLLNTEAFF	TGCGCCAGCAGCGTACTCCTGAACACTGAAGCTTTCTTT
TRBV7-3	-	TRBD1	16	TRBJ1-1	CASSLNPTGGRTEAFF	TGTGCCAGCAGCTTAAATCCCACAGGGGGGAGGACTGAAGCTTTCTTT
TRBV5-5	-	-	16	TRBJ2-5	CASSLPSAGIQETQYF	TGTGCCAGCAGCCTCCCGTCGGCGGGGATTCAAGAGACCCAGTACTTC
TRBV5-1	-	TRBD2	15	TRBJ2-1	CASSLDPGGVNEQFF	TGCGCCAGCAGCTTGGATCCGGGGGGGGTGAATGAGCAGTTCTTC
TRBV10-3	-	-	13	TRBJ1-1	CAISDGRDTEAFF	TGTGCCATCAGTGACGGCAGGGACACTGAAGCTTTCTTT
TRBV5-1	-	-	18	TRBJ2-6	CASSLAGIRGAGANVLTF	TGCGCCAGCAGCTTGGCTGGAATTAGGGGCGCTGGGGCCAACGTCCTGACTTTC